The rows below give T cell receptor beta chains drawn from one sample of a study of blood T cells in healthy people across ages. TCRdb independently ran MiXCR on the 5' RACE reads; one entry per CDR3 protein. The sample lists roughly 1,700,000 distinct CDR3 sequences; roughly 27% were seen once. The sequenced material came from blood. The receptors originated from a woman aged 30 to 39 in good health. Each CDR3 is given with its conserved first and last residue. D genes are given only for firm matches. Not every row has a clone size; where given, it reads once, few, many or a size class.

D gene: .; V gene: TRBV20-1; clone size: few; J gene: TRBJ1-5; CDR3 protein: CSALKGGDQPQHF; CDR3 DNA: TGCAGTGCCCTTAAGGGGGGTGATCAGCCCCAGCATTTT
D gene: .; V gene: TRBV30; clone size: .; J gene: TRBJ1-4; CDR3 protein: CAWSLSNEKLFF; CDR3 DNA: TGTGCCTGGAGTCTTAGTAATGAAAAACTGTTTTTT
D gene: .; V gene: TRBV9; clone size: many; J gene: TRBJ2-5; CDR3 protein: CASSVLEVGETQYF; CDR3 DNA: TGTGCCAGCAGCGTGCTCGAGGTGGGGGAGACCCAGTACTTC
D gene: .; V gene: TRBV20-1; clone size: few; J gene: TRBJ1-2; CDR3 protein: CSARDTRQSYGYTF; CDR3 DNA: TGCAGTGCTAGAGATACGAGACAGTCCTATGGCTACACCTTC
D gene: TRBD1; V gene: TRBV20-1; clone size: many; J gene: TRBJ1-2; CDR3 protein: CSARDRAGGYTF; CDR3 DNA: TGCAGTGCCAGGGACAGGGCTGGTGGCTACACCTTC
D gene: TRBD1; V gene: TRBV7-9; clone size: .; J gene: TRBJ2-7; CDR3 protein: CASSLATSGQGVYEQYF; CDR3 DNA: TGTGCCAGCAGCTTAGCGACAAGCGGACAGGGTGTCTACGAGCAGTACTTC
D gene: TRBD1; V gene: TRBV19; clone size: .; J gene: TRBJ1-5; CDR3 protein: CASSTRGQGGQPQHF; CDR3 DNA: TGTGCCAGTAGTACCAGAGGACAGGGTGGGCAGCCCCAGCATTTT
D gene: .; V gene: TRBV15; clone size: .; J gene: TRBJ2-7; CDR3 protein: CAISPGPSYEQYF; CDR3 DNA: TGTGCCATTTCCCCGGGACCGAGCTACGAGCAGTACTTC
D gene: .; V gene: TRBV3-1; clone size: few; J gene: TRBJ2-6; CDR3 protein: CASSLRTVRAGANVLTF; CDR3 DNA: TGTGCCAGCAGCCTCCGAACGGTCAGGGCTGGGGCCAACGTCCTGACTTTC
D gene: .; V gene: TRBV20-1; clone size: .; J gene: TRBJ2-7; CDR3 protein: CSARRTADYEQYF; CDR3 DNA: TGCAGTGCTAGGAGGACTGCTGACTACGAGCAGTACTTC
D gene: TRBD1; V gene: TRBV5-1; clone size: .; J gene: TRBJ1-4; CDR3 protein: CASSLEPGTGERKLFF; CDR3 DNA: TGCGCCAGCAGCTTGGAACCCGGGACAGGGGAACGGAAACTGTTTTTT
D gene: .; V gene: TRBV7-2; clone size: .; J gene: TRBJ2-7; CDR3 protein: CASNLDPSVAQYF; CDR3 DNA: TGTGCCAGCAACTTGGACCCCTCAGTGGCGCAGTACTTC
D gene: .; V gene: TRBV6-6; clone size: .; J gene: TRBJ1-5; CDR3 protein: CASAGRGGNQPQHF; CDR3 DNA: TGTGCCAGCGCTGGGCGGGGTGGCAATCAGCCCCAGCATTTT
D gene: TRBD1; V gene: TRBV29-1; clone size: .; J gene: TRBJ2-4; CDR3 protein: CSVEDPPGQWGNIQYF; CDR3 DNA: TGCAGCGTTGAAGACCCCCCGGGACAGTGGGGGAACATTCAGTACTTC
D gene: TRBD2; V gene: TRBV6-2/TRBV6-3; clone size: few; J gene: TRBJ2-7; CDR3 protein: CASGRTWVAGVYEQYF; CDR3 DNA: TGTGCCAGCGGACGGACCTGGGTAGCGGGAGTCTACGAGCAGTACTTC
D gene: .; V gene: TRBV7-2; clone size: .; J gene: TRBJ2-3; CDR3 protein: CASSSLLTTDTQYF; CDR3 DNA: TGTGCCAGCAGCTCGCTCCTAACGACAGATACGCAGTATTTT
D gene: TRBD2; V gene: TRBV24-1; clone size: .; J gene: TRBJ2-3; CDR3 protein: CATCGTPGLAGGQADTQYF; CDR3 DNA: TGTGCCACCTGTGGGACACCGGGACTAGCGGGAGGACAAGCAGATACGCAGTATTTT
D gene: .; V gene: TRBV5-4; clone size: .; J gene: TRBJ1-1; CDR3 protein: CASSPLGGRAEAFF; CDR3 DNA: TGTGCCAGCAGCCCGCTCGGGGGCAGGGCTGAAGCTTTCTTT
D gene: .; V gene: TRBV28; clone size: .; J gene: TRBJ1-6; CDR3 protein: CASSLPRTGNSPLHF; CDR3 DNA: TGTGCCAGCAGTTTACCGCGAACAGGGAATTCACCCCTCCACTTT
D gene: TRBD1; V gene: TRBV7-2; clone size: many; J gene: TRBJ2-4; CDR3 protein: CASSRWDSISNIQYF; CDR3 DNA: TGTGCCAGCAGTCGATGGGACAGTATATCGAACATTCAGTACTTC
D gene: TRBD2; V gene: TRBV10-2; clone size: few; J gene: TRBJ2-3; CDR3 protein: CASSESASGRADTQYF; CDR3 DNA: TGCGCCAGCAGTGAGTCGGCTAGCGGGAGGGCAGATACGCAGTATTTT
D gene: TRBD1; V gene: TRBV7-8; clone size: many; J gene: TRBJ1-2; CDR3 protein: CASSAAGTGPTGYTF; CDR3 DNA: TGTGCCAGCAGCGCGGCCGGGACAGGGCCCACTGGCTACACCTTC
D gene: TRBD1; V gene: TRBV5-1; clone size: .; J gene: TRBJ2-3; CDR3 protein: CASSSSKMDRGSTDTQYF; CDR3 DNA: TGCGCCAGCAGCTCATCTAAGATGGACAGGGGGAGCACAGATACGCAGTATTTT
D gene: .; V gene: TRBV20-1; clone size: .; J gene: TRBJ1-1; CDR3 protein: CSARVRGMVGNTEAFF; CDR3 DNA: TGCAGTGCTAGAGTGAGGGGGATGGTTGGGAACACTGAAGCTTTCTTT
D gene: .; V gene: TRBV10-2; clone size: .; J gene: TRBJ1-1; CDR3 protein: CASRISGGDTEAFF; CDR3 DNA: TGCGCCAGCAGGATCTCCGGGGGAGACACTGAAGCTTTCTTT
D gene: .; V gene: TRBV14; clone size: .; J gene: TRBJ2-7; CDR3 protein: CASSPVWGGYEQYF; CDR3 DNA: TGTGCCAGCAGCCCGGTGTGGGGCGGCTACGAGCAGTACTTC
D gene: TRBD1; V gene: TRBV4-1; clone size: .; J gene: TRBJ1-2; CDR3 protein: CASSPGQGLGYGYTF; CDR3 DNA: TGCGCCAGCAGCCCTGGACAGGGCTTAGGCTATGGCTACACCTTC
D gene: .; V gene: TRBV11-2; clone size: .; J gene: TRBJ2-5; CDR3 protein: CASSFLVQETQYF; CDR3 DNA: TGTGCCAGCAGCTTCCTTGTCCAAGAGACCCAGTACTTC
D gene: TRBD2; V gene: TRBV6-1; clone size: few; J gene: TRBJ2-3; CDR3 protein: CASVGMNSGGADYGDTQYF; CDR3 DNA: TGTGCCAGCGTAGGAATGAATAGCGGGGGGGCCGATTACGGAGATACGCAGTATTTT
D gene: TRBD1; V gene: TRBV7-9; clone size: .; J gene: TRBJ2-7; CDR3 protein: CASSRASGTGGHEQYF; CDR3 DNA: TGTGCCAGCAGCCGCGCGTCCGGGACAGGGGGACACGAGCAGTACTTC
D gene: .; V gene: TRBV19; clone size: .; J gene: TRBJ2-5; CDR3 protein: CASSRASLDDEQYF; CDR3 DNA: TGTGCCAGTAGTAGAGCGTCGCTGGACGATGAGCAGTACTTC
D gene: TRBD2; V gene: TRBV5-4; clone size: few; J gene: TRBJ2-7; CDR3 protein: CASSFQRGDHEQYF; CDR3 DNA: TGTGCCAGCAGCTTCCAGCGGGGGGACCACGAGCAGTACTTC
D gene: TRBD2; V gene: TRBV20-1; clone size: few; J gene: TRBJ2-7; CDR3 protein: CSASSWSGGGYEQYF; CDR3 DNA: TGCAGTGCTAGCTCCTGGTCGGGGGGAGGTTACGAGCAGTACTTC
D gene: .; V gene: TRBV7-9; clone size: few; J gene: TRBJ1-1; CDR3 protein: CASSLLRPQDTEAFF; CDR3 DNA: TGTGCCAGCAGCTTACTCCGGCCCCAGGACACTGAAGCTTTCTTT
D gene: TRBD2; V gene: TRBV20-1; clone size: few; J gene: TRBJ2-3; CDR3 protein: CSAQTSGALTDTQYF; CDR3 DNA: TGCAGTGCTCAGACTAGCGGGGCGCTCACAGATACGCAGTATTTT
D gene: TRBD2; V gene: TRBV6-6; clone size: many; J gene: TRBJ2-7; CDR3 protein: CASSRGGGSSYEQYF; CDR3 DNA: TGTGCCAGCAGTCGGGGGGGCGGGAGCTCCTACGAGCAGTACTTC
D gene: TRBD2; V gene: TRBV20-1; clone size: .; J gene: TRBJ2-2; CDR3 protein: CSASRLAGPNTGELFF; CDR3 DNA: TGCAGTGCCTCCCGGCTAGCGGGGCCGAACACCGGGGAGCTGTTTTTT
D gene: .; V gene: TRBV4-3; clone size: many; J gene: TRBJ2-7; CDR3 protein: CASSRGRRDEQYF; CDR3 DNA: TGCGCCAGCAGCCGGGGCCGCAGAGACGAGCAGTACTTC
D gene: .; V gene: TRBV4-1; clone size: .; J gene: TRBJ2-1; CDR3 protein: CASSLVGGANYNEQFF; CDR3 DNA: TGCGCCAGCAGCCTGGTAGGGGGGGCGAATTACAATGAGCAGTTCTTC
D gene: .; V gene: TRBV5-1; clone size: .; J gene: TRBJ1-2; CDR3 protein: CASHSTGYTF; CDR3 DNA: TGCGCCAGCCATTCGACTGGCTACACCTTC
D gene: .; V gene: TRBV7-2; clone size: few; J gene: TRBJ2-7; CDR3 protein: CAGSLSGEQYF; CDR3 DNA: TGTGCCGGCAGCTTAAGTGGTGAGCAGTACTTC
D gene: .; V gene: TRBV5-1; clone size: few; J gene: TRBJ2-3; CDR3 protein: CASSPTALSTDTQYF; CDR3 DNA: TGCGCCAGCAGCCCCACCGCCCTGAGCACAGATACGCAGTATTTT
D gene: .; V gene: TRBV11-2; clone size: few; J gene: TRBJ2-3; CDR3 protein: CASSSPGLAMNTQYF; CDR3 DNA: TGTGCCAGCAGCTCACCAGGGCTAGCGATGAATACGCAGTATTTT
D gene: .; V gene: TRBV19; clone size: few; J gene: TRBJ1-6; CDR3 protein: CASSLQGLDSPLHF; CDR3 DNA: TGTGCCAGTAGTCTACAGGGACTAGATTCACCCCTCCACTTT
D gene: .; V gene: TRBV10-2; clone size: .; J gene: TRBJ2-1; CDR3 protein: CASSEIGPYNEQFF; CDR3 DNA: TGCGCCAGCAGTGAGATAGGGCCGTACAATGAGCAGTTCTTC
D gene: .; V gene: TRBV7-8; clone size: few; J gene: TRBJ1-2; CDR3 protein: CASSLFDRRDGYTF; CDR3 DNA: TGTGCCAGCAGCTTATTCGACAGGAGGGATGGCTACACCTTC
D gene: TRBD1; V gene: TRBV29-1; clone size: few; J gene: TRBJ1-2; CDR3 protein: CSVLGQGASGYTF; CDR3 DNA: TGCAGCGTACTGGGACAGGGGGCATCTGGCTACACCTTC
D gene: .; V gene: TRBV4-2; clone size: many; J gene: TRBJ2-4; CDR3 protein: CASSQGSIVNIQYF; CDR3 DNA: TGTGCCAGCAGCCAAGGTAGCATAGTAAACATTCAGTACTTC
D gene: .; V gene: TRBV2; clone size: few; J gene: TRBJ2-3; CDR3 protein: CASSEGLATTDTQYF; CDR3 DNA: TGTGCCAGCAGTGAAGGTCTAGCCACGACAGATACGCAGTATTTT
D gene: TRBD2; V gene: TRBV7-3; clone size: .; J gene: TRBJ2-3; CDR3 protein: CASSLRTGLAGAKDTQYF; CDR3 DNA: TGTGCCAGCAGCTTGCGCACGGGACTAGCGGGGGCGAAAGATACGCAGTATTTT
D gene: .; V gene: TRBV28; clone size: many; J gene: TRBJ2-1; CDR3 protein: CASRQNSFNEQFF; CDR3 DNA: TGTGCCAGCAGACAAAACAGCTTCAATGAGCAGTTCTTC
D gene: TRBD1; V gene: TRBV12-3/TRBV12-4; clone size: many; J gene: TRBJ2-1; CDR3 protein: CASTLTTGGLGNEQFF; CDR3 DNA: TGTGCCAGCACCCTCACGACAGGGGGCCTCGGTAATGAGCAGTTCTTC
D gene: .; V gene: TRBV20-1; clone size: .; J gene: TRBJ1-5; CDR3 protein: CSASLGLANQPQHF; CDR3 DNA: TGCAGTGCTAGTTTAGGGCTGGCAAATCAGCCCCAGCATTTT
D gene: .; V gene: TRBV29-1; clone size: .; J gene: TRBJ1-1; CDR3 protein: CSVDIGGLREAFF; CDR3 DNA: TGCAGCGTTGATATCGGGGGGCTTAGGGAAGCTTTCTTT